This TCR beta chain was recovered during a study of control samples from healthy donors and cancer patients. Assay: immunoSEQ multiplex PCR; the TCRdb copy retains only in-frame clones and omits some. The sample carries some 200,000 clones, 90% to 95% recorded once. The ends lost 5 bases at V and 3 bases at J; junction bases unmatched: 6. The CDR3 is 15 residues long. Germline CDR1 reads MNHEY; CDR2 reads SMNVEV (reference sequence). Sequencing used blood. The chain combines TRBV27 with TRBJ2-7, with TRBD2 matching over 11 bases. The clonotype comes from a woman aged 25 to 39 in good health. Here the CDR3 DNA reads TGTGCCAGCAGTCCCACCACTAGCGGGGGCTACGAGCAGTACTTC. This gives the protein CASSPTTSGGYEQYF.